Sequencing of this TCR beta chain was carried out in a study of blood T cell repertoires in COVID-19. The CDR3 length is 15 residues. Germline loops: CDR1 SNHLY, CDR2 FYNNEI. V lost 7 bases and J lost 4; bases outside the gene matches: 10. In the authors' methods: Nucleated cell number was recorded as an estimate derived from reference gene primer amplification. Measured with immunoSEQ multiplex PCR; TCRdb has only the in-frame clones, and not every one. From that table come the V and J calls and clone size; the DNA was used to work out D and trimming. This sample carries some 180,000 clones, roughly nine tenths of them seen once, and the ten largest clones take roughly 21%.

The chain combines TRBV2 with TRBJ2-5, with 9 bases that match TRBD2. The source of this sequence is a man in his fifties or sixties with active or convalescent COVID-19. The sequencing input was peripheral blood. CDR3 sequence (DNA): TGTGCCAGCACCCCGGGGAGCGGGAGGATAGAGACCCAGTACTTC. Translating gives CASTPGSGRIETQYF.